This entry lists 23 T cell receptor beta chains sequenced from one sample in a study of blood T cells in healthy people across ages. The second PCR ran roughly 6 to 11 cycles with a sample-barcoded 5' primer and J-beta primers. TCRdb re-analysed the 5' RACE reads in MiXCR, keeping a single row per CDR3 protein. There are about 1.8 million distinct CDR3 sequences in the sample; roughly 52% occur only once, and more than 2% lies in the top ten. The material sequenced was blood. These receptors came from a woman between 40 and 50 years old in good health.

The chain employs TRBV10-2 and TRBJ2-1; TRBD2 aligns across 9 bases. This CDR3 has 17 residues. Trimming cost V 7 bases and J 4 bases; bases outside gene matches: 14. Per germline, CDR1 WSHSY and CDR2 SAAADI. The CDR3 is CASNELAGGRSYNEQFF. The CDR3, as DNA: TGCGCCAGCAATGAACTAGCGGGCGGCCGGAGTTACAATGAGCAGTTCTTC.

This clonotype turned up a few times. This chain uses TRBV7-2 with TRBJ2-5; TRBD2 matches at 10 bases. The CDR3 covers 15 residues. J lost 5 bases, V lost 5 bases, and 8 bases had no gene match. Germline assignment: CDR1 SGHTA and CDR2 FQGNSA. CDR3 region: CASSATGLASETQYF. The DNA for the CDR3 is TGTGCCAGCAGCGCGACGGGACTAGCGTCGGAGACCCAGTACTTC.

The chain recombines TRBV20-1 with TRBJ1-4; D might be TRBD1 (5 bases). CDR3 length: 17 residues. V was clipped by 1 base and J by 0 bases, with 15 bases between them. Germline V gives CDR1 DFQATT, CDR2 SNEGSKA (reference sequence). The CDR3 DNA reads as TGCAGTGCTAGAGGGGCCCAGGGAACAGCAACTAATGAAAAACTGTTTTTT. This translates into CSARGAQGTATNEKLFF.

This rearrangement joins TRBV5-1 to TRBJ1-2; tentative D call: TRBD1 (5 bases). CDR3 size: 15 residues. Trimming stripped 2 bases from V and 1 base from J, with 12 bases between. Germline V lookup: CDR1 SGHRS, CDR2 YFSETQ. The CDR3 bases are TGCGCCAGCAGCTTCTCGACAGAACATAACTATGGCTACACCTTC. Amino acids: CASSFSTEHNYGYTF.

This chain joins TRBV7-9 and TRBJ2-1; D perhaps matches TRBD2 (6 bases). Deletions cut 5 bases from V and 0 bases from J, with 14 bases between. CDR1 and CDR2 from the germline V gene are SEHNR and FQNEAQ (reference sequence). CDR3 length: 16 residues. Here the CDR3 DNA reads TGTGCCAGCAGCACTACGAGGGGACTCTCCTACAATGAGCAGTTCTTC. This translates into CASSTTRGLSYNEQFF. Based on the CDR3 plus reference TRBV7-9 and TRBJ2-1, the full variable domain is DTGVSQNPRHKITKRGQNVTFRCDPISEHNRLYWYRQTLGQGPEFLTYFQNEAQLEKSRLLSDRFSAERPKGSFSTLEIQRTEQGDSAMYLCASSTTRGLSYNEQFFGPGTRLTVL.

This clonotype occurred a few times. This chain uses TRBV3-1 with TRBJ2-1; 7 bases fit TRBD2. Germline V CDR1 and CDR2: LGHDT, YNNKEL (reference sequence). This CDR3 has 15 amino acids. V lost 1 base, J lost 10 bases, and 10 bases stayed unmatched. The CDR3 coding sequence is TGTGCCAGCAGCCAAGGTCGGTTAGATAGCGGGGAGCAGTTCTTC. Protein sequence: CASSQGRLDSGEQFF.

The V gene is TRBV5-1, the J gene TRBJ2-1; tentative D call: TRBD2 (7 bases). Between the trimmed V and J ends, which lost 7 bases and 3 bases, there was a span of 23 bases. The CDR3 runs to 17 residues. CDR1 is SGHRS and CDR2 is YFSETQ in the germline V gene. The CDR3 bases are TGCGCCAGCGCCCCAAGGGGGAGGGGGGTCGGCTACAATGAGCAGTTCTTC. As protein: CASAPRGRGVGYNEQFF.

The V gene is TRBV7-9, the J gene TRBJ2-6; D perhaps matches TRBD1 (6 bases). The CDR3 is 18 amino acids. CDR1 and CDR2 from the germline V gene are SEHNR and FQNEAQ (reference sequence). With 5 bases removed from V and 0 bases from J, the gap between germline ends came to 17 bases. The CDR3 protein is CASSPSRMGHSGANVLTF. In DNA, the CDR3 is TGTGCCAGCAGCCCCTCGCGGATGGGACACTCTGGGGCCAACGTCCTGACTTTC. Combining the CDR3 with reference TRBV7-9 and TRBJ2-6 gives the whole variable domain DTGVSQNPRHKITKRGQNVTFRCDPISEHNRLYWYRQTLGQGPEFLTYFQNEAQLEKSRLLSDRFSAERPKGSFSTLEIQRTEQGDSAMYLCASSPSRMGHSGANVLTFGAGSRLTVL.

This clonotype appeared a few times. This chain connects TRBV6-2 or TRBV6-3 to TRBJ1-6, with D unclear. The germline gives CDR1 MNHEY, CDR2 SVGEGT. V shed 6 bases and J shed 6 bases, with 6 bases lying between them. The CDR3 has 12 amino acids. The CDR3 DNA reads TGTGCCAGCAGGGACGGTAATTCACCCCTCCACTTT. Its translation: CASRDGNSPLHF.

This sequence joins TRBV28 and TRBJ2-5; 15 bases agree with TRBD2. The CDR3 is made up of 18 amino acids. Per germline, CDR1 MDHEN and CDR2 SYDVKM. V lost 5 bases, J lost 0 bases, and 7 bases stayed unmatched. The CDR3 region has the DNA TGTGCCAGCAGTCCCGGACTAGCGGGGGGGCTAGACCAAGAGACCCAGTACTTC. Protein product: CASSPGLAGGLDQETQYF.

The chain carries TRBV3-1 and TRBJ2-5; 12 bases are shared with TRBD2. V was clipped by 7 bases and J by 2 bases; unmatched bases: 5. The length of the CDR3 is 15 residues. Germline loops: CDR1 LGHDT, CDR2 YNNKEL (reference sequence). The CDR3 protein is CASKLAGGPQETQYF. CDR3 bases: TGTGCCAGCAAACTAGCGGGGGGACCTCAAGAGACCCAGTACTTC.

The chain uses TRBV7-2 and TRBJ2-2; D gene ambiguous. The CDR3 sequence is 16 residues long. The V gene lost 4 bases and the J gene lost 5 bases, with 17 bases spanning the gap. Germline V gives CDR1 SGHTA, CDR2 FQGNSA. Here the CDR3 DNA reads TGTGCCAGCAGCTCACCAGTCGCCATCGGTACCGGGGAGCTGTTTTTT. Amino acid sequence: CASSSPVAIGTGELFF.

This chain joins TRBV6-6 and TRBJ2-7; the match to TRBD1 covers 7 bases. V gave up 11 bases and J gave up 3 bases; unmatched junction bases: 16. The germline V gene encodes CDR1 MNHNY and CDR2 SVGAGI (reference sequence). The CDR3 runs 15 residues. The CDR3 region is CAGTAKGADGYEQYF. DNA for the CDR3: TGTGCCGGCACCGCTAAGGGGGCTGATGGCTACGAGCAGTACTTC.

The rearrangement uses TRBV4-3 and TRBJ1-6; D is uncertain. V was pared by 0 bases and J by 0 bases, with 9 bases between. The CDR3 has 17 residues. CDR1 LGHNA and CDR2 YSLEER come from the germline V gene. CDR3 in DNA: TGCGCCAGCAGCCAAGATGAGACACACTCCTATAATTCACCCCTCCACTTT. Translation: CASSQDETHSYNSPLHF.

This clonotype was found a few times. The V gene is TRBV27, the J gene TRBJ1-1; D is undetermined. Germline assignment: CDR1 MNHEY and CDR2 SMNVEV (reference sequence). The length of the CDR3 is 14 residues. Trimming removed 0 bases at V and 3 bases at J, with 8 bases between. CDR3 DNA sequence: TGTGCCAGCAGTTTATCGCCGGCTTACACTGAAGCTTTCTTT. Protein: CASSLSPAYTEAFF.

This clonotype was found a few times. The chain uses TRBV4-3 and TRBJ1-5; 7 bases are shared with TRBD1. The CDR3 runs to 14 residues. Unmatched junction bases numbered 2, after V lost 0 bases and J lost 6 bases. Looked up from germline, CDR1 is LGHNA and CDR2 is YSLEER. The CDR3 here is CASSQDQGGQPQHF. Written as DNA, the CDR3 is TGCGCCAGCAGCCAAGATCAGGGGGGTCAGCCCCAGCATTTT.

J is TRBJ1-4 and V is TRBV29-1; no reliable D call. Per germline, CDR1 SQVTM and CDR2 ANQGSEA. The CDR3 is 12 amino acids. V dropped 4 bases and J dropped 8 bases, with 11 bases sitting between them. The CDR3 sequence is CSVGTSGEKLFF. CDR3 nucleotides: TGCAGCGTTGGAACCTCCGGGGAAAAACTGTTTTTT.

This rearrangement joins TRBV20-1 to TRBJ2-7; tentative D call: TRBD1 (6 bases). This CDR3 comprises 14 residues. Trimming took 3 bases from V and 0 from J, leaving 12 bases between them. From germline, CDR1 is DFQATT and CDR2 SNEGSKA (reference sequence). The CDR3 DNA reads as TGCAGTGCTAGGCGAGTGGGGGCCTCCTACGAGCAGTACTTC. This gives the protein CSARRVGASYEQYF.

This clonotype occurred a few times. This chain links TRBV5-5 with TRBJ1-4; D gene uncertain. Trimming took off 0 bases at V and 8 bases at J, with 14 bases between the two ends. The germline CDR1 and CDR2 sequences are SGHKS and YYEKEE (reference sequence). The CDR3 runs 15 residues. The CDR3 DNA sequence: TGTGCCAGCAGCTTGGTTCCGAACACTCCGGAAAAACTGTTTTTT. Translating it yields CASSLVPNTPEKLFF.

This clonotype was observed a few times. The chain employs TRBV7-9 and TRBJ1-2; D is possibly TRBD1 (6 bases). From germline, CDR1 is SEHNR and CDR2 FQNEAQ (reference sequence). There are 13 residues in the CDR3. V shed 5 bases and J shed 13 bases, with 20 bases lying between them. The CDR3 DNA sequence: TGTGCCAGCAGCCGTAGCCAGGACAGCTCCCGCACCTTC. Protein product: CASSRSQDSSRTF.

This clonotype appeared a single time. V and J are TRBV7-8 and TRBJ1-1; 9 bases match TRBD1. Germline-derived CDR1 and CDR2 are SGHVS and FQNEAQ. J gave up 3 bases and V 5 bases, and 7 bases lay outside the gene matches. This CDR3 has 15 residues. CDR3 sequence reads: CASSTHRDRDTEAFF. In DNA form, the CDR3 reads TGTGCCAGCAGCACCCACCGGGACAGGGACACTGAAGCTTTCTTT.

As concerns this clonotype: One end of the junction is discordant with germline, which a read error may explain. The genes are TRBV29-1 and TRBJ2-1; 8 bases are shared with TRBD1. Germline assignment: CDR1 SQVTM and CDR2 ANQGSEA. The CDR3 has 14 amino acids. The DNA of the CDR3 is TGCAGCGCTGAACCAGGGACAGGCTACAATGAGCAGTTCTTC. This codes for CSAEPGTGYNEQFF.

The gene calls are TRBV4-1 and TRBJ2-5, with unresolved D. V was clipped by 0 bases and J by 2 bases, with 10 bases between them. The CDR3 is made up of 15 amino acids. Germline assignment: CDR1 MGHRA and CDR2 YSYEKL. The CDR3 DNA reads TGCGCCAGCAGCCAAGATATCACAGATCAAGAGACCCAGTACTTC. Translation gives CASSQDITDQETQYF.